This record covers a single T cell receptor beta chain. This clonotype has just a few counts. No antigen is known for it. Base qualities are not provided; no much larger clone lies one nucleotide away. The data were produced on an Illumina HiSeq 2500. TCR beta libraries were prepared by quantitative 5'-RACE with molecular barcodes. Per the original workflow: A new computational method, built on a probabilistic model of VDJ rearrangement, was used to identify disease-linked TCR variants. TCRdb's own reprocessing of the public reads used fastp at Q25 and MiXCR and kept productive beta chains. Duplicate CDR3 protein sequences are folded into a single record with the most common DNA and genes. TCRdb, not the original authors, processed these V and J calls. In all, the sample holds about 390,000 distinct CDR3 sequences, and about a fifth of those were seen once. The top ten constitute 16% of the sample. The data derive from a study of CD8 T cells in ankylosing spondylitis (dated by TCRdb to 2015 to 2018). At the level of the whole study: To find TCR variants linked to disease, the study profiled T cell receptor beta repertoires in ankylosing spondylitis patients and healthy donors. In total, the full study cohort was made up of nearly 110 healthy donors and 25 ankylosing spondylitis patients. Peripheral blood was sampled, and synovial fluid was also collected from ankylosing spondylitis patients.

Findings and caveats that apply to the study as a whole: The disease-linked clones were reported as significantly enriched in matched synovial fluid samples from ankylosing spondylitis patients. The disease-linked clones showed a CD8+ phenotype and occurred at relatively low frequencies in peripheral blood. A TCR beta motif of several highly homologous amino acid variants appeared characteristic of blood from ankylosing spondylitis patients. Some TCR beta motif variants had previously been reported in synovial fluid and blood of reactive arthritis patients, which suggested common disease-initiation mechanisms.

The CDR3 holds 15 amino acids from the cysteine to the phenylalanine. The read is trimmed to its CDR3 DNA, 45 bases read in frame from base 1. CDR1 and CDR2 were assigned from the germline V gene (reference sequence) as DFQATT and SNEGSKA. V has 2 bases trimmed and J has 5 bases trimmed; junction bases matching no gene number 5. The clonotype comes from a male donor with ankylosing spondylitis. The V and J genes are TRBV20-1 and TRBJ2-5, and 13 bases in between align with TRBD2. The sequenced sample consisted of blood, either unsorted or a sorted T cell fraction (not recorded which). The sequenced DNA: TGCAGTGCTAGAATTCCGGGACTAGCGGGGGAGACCCAGTACTTC. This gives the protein CSARIPGLAGETQYF.